The 9 T cell receptor beta chains reported below all come from one sample, sequenced in a study of cytomegalovirus exposure and HLA in healthy donors. A multiplex PCR was run with 60 Vbeta primers and 13 Jbeta primers. TCRdb's table, derived via immunoSEQ multiplex PCR, lists solely in-frame clones and lacks some. The data show about 170,000 clones, about 59% seen once. The sample was PBMCs. These receptors all come from a middle-aged man in good health and CMV-seronegative.

The chain employs TRBV19 and TRBJ2-2; 7 nucleotides align to TRBD1. V shed 8 bases, J shed 5 bases, and the junction held 11 bases outside the gene matches. The CDR3 length is 15 residues. Germline CDR1 is LNHDA and CDR2 is SQIVND (reference sequence). CDR3 nucleotides: TGTGCCAGTCAGAAGGACAGGCCCTATACCGGGGAGCTGTTTTTT. It translates to CASQKDRPYTGELFF.

This chain uses TRBV4-1 with TRBJ2-3; 9 nucleotides align to TRBD2. The CDR3 runs 14 residues. After removal of 6 bases from V and 6 bases from J, the junction contained 7 bases not matched to a gene. Germline assignment: CDR1 MGHRA and CDR2 YSYEKL. CDR3 in amino acids: CASRTSGSRDTQYF. CDR3 bases: TGCGCCAGCAGGACTAGCGGCTCCAGGGATACGCAGTATTTT.

The rearrangement uses TRBV19 and TRBJ2-4; possibly TRBD2 for D (7 bases). The CDR3 length is 14 residues. Germline V lookup: CDR1 LNHDA, CDR2 SQIVND (reference sequence). V lost 2 bases, J lost 8 bases, and 13 bases lay in between. This chain's CDR3 is CASSIRGAQDIQYF. CDR3 in DNA: TGTGCCAGTAGTATACGGGGGGCGCAGGACATTCAGTACTTC.

J is TRBJ1-2 and V is TRBV9; 7 nucleotides line up with TRBD1. There are 17 residues in the CDR3. Germline-derived CDR1 and CDR2 are SGDLS and YYNGEE. Unmatched junction bases numbered 12, after V lost 4 bases and J lost 0 bases. Here the CDR3 reads CASSTPAGTASNYGYTF. In nucleotides, the CDR3 is TGTGCCAGCAGCACCCCCGCCGGGACAGCATCTAACTATGGCTACACCTTC.

In this sample, this clone turned up once. The chain joins TRBV18 to TRBJ2-5; TRBD1 is a possible D gene (5 bases). Between the trimmed V and J ends, which lost 3 bases and 5 bases, there was a span of 7 bases. Germline loops: CDR1 KGHSH, CDR2 LQKENI. The CDR3 contains 12 residues. CDR3 amino acids: CASSPRDETQYF. DNA of the CDR3: TGTGCCAGCTCACCCAGGGATGAGACCCAGTACTTC.

V is TRBV4-3 and J is TRBJ2-7, with D hard to call. Trimming shortened V by 0 bases and J by 4 bases, and 13 bases separated the two germline ends. Looked up from germline, CDR1 is LGHNA and CDR2 is YSLEER. CDR3 size: 15 residues. In DNA form, the CDR3 reads TGCGCCAGCAGCCAAGATCCTGGGCTTCGATACGAGCAGTACTTC. Translation: CASSQDPGLRYEQYF.

The chain is built from TRBV5-1 and TRBJ2-7, with TRBD1 matching 7 bases. Per germline, CDR1 SGHRS and CDR2 YFSETQ. V lost 4 bases, J lost 3 bases, and 4 bases stayed unmatched. The CDR3 is made up of 13 amino acids. The DNA for the CDR3 is TGCGCCAGCAGCCTGGGACAGCACTACGAGCAGTACTTC. Encoded protein: CASSLGQHYEQYF.

The chain uses TRBV27 and TRBJ2-1; a possible D gene is TRBD1 (5 bases). Trimming shortened V by 9 bases and J by 1 base, and 13 bases separated the two germline ends. Germline CDR1 is MNHEY and CDR2 is SMNVEV (reference sequence). The CDR3 is 14 residues long. CDR3 in DNA: TGTGCCAGTTCCGAAGACAGTTCCTACAATGAGCAGTTCTTC. It translates to CASSEDSSYNEQFF.

The CDR3: CASTGLASTDTQYF. DNA of the CDR3: TGCGCCAGCACCGGACTAGCGAGCACAGATACGCAGTATTTT. V is TRBV5-1 and J is TRBJ2-3, with 9 bases aligning to TRBD2. Trimming took 6 bases from V and 0 from J; bases not matched to a gene: 2. The CDR3 contains 14 residues. Germline V gene lookup returns CDR1 SGHRS and CDR2 YFSETQ.